These 29 T cell receptor beta chains came from one sample sequenced in a study of CD8+CD57+ T cells in acquired aplastic anemia. Profiling that covered TCR beta VDJ and CDR3 relied on genomic DNA as its template. TCRdb recomputed calls from the reads with MiXCR, one row per CDR3 protein. The sample has a few hundred thousand distinct CDR3 sequences; just under 70% are singletons. Material: sorted CD4+, CD8+, or CD8+CD57+ T cells (not recorded which) from PBMCs. These receptors all stem from a human donor in good health, serving as a control.

A single count supports this clonotype. The chain employs TRBV20-1 and TRBJ1-5; the D is unclear. V lost 6 bases, J lost 13 bases, and 13 bases lay in between. The CDR3 is 10 residues long. The germline gives CDR1 DFQATT, CDR2 SNEGSKA (reference sequence). The CDR3 DNA sequence: TGCAGTGCGTTCCTTTGGGCGCAGCATTTT. It translates to CSAFLWAQHF.

As regards this clonotype: The junction departs from the called germline gene at one end, perhaps through a read error. This sequence joins TRBV5-1 and TRBJ1-1, with D uncertain. The length of the CDR3 is 15 residues. The V gene's germline CDR1 is SGHRS and CDR2 YFSETQ. CDR3 residues: CASSLEQTRNTEAFF. As DNA, the CDR3 is TGTGCCAGCAGCTTGGAACAGACTAGGAACACTGAAGCTTTCTTT.

This clonotype was seen at least ten times. The chain uses TRBV9 and TRBJ2-3, with D unclear. The CDR3 is made up of 14 amino acids. The ends were cut back, 0 bases at V and 2 bases at J, with 7 bases in the middle. Germline V gene sequence: CDR1 SGDLS, CDR2 YYNGEE. The CDR3 nucleotides are TGTGCCAGCAGCGTAGGGCAGGACACAGATACGCAGTATTTT. Protein: CASSVGQDTDTQYF.

The chain couples TRBV6-2 or TRBV6-3 to TRBJ2-7; D is uncertain. CDR3 size: 11 residues. CDR1 MNHEY and CDR2 SVGEGT come from the germline V gene. With 8 bases removed from V and 2 bases from J, the gap between germline ends came to 7 bases. DNA of the CDR3: TGTGCCAGCGGACGTGCCTACGAGCAGTACTTC. It encodes CASGRAYEQYF.

This chain links TRBV20-1 with TRBJ1-6, with 8 bases lining up with TRBD1. With V trimmed by 4 bases and J by 5 bases, 10 bases remained unmatched. The CDR3 has 16 amino acids. Germline V lookup: CDR1 DFQATT, CDR2 SNEGSKA (reference sequence). CDR3 nucleotide sequence: TGCAGTGCTAAGAGACAGGGGAAACAGAATAATTCACCCCTCCACTTT. This sequence encodes CSAKRQGKQNNSPLHF.

This clonotype was observed a handful of times. V is TRBV20-1 and J is TRBJ1-1, with TRBD1 identical over 7 bases. The CDR3 contains 13 residues. CDR1 and CDR2 (germline): DFQATT, SNEGSKA (reference sequence). J was trimmed by 1 base and V by 4 bases; bases with no gene match: 3. The CDR3 DNA is TGCAGTGCTACCAGGGGGGCGAACACTGAAGCTTTCTTT. Translation gives CSATRGANTEAFF.

This clonotype has ten or more counts. This chain links TRBV7-2 with TRBJ1-6; tentative D call: TRBD1 (6 bases). V lost 5 bases and J 8 bases, leaving 13 bases between the germline ends. This CDR3 has 14 amino acids. From germline, CDR1 is SGHTA and CDR2 FQGNSA. The CDR3, as DNA: TGTGCCAGCAGCGTACAGGGTTGGGATTCACCCCTCCACTTT. Translating it yields CASSVQGWDSPLHF.

This clonotype has just a few counts. This rearrangement joins TRBV24-1 to TRBJ2-1; possible D gene TRBD2, 5 bases. V was clipped by 4 bases and J by 8 bases, with 17 bases between them. Looked up from germline, CDR1 is KGHDR and CDR2 is SFDVKD. This CDR3 is built from 15 residues. Written as DNA, the CDR3 is TGTGCCACCAGTGACCCGGGATCGCCGAGGGATGAGCAGTTCTTC. Amino acids: CATSDPGSPRDEQFF.

On this clonotype itself: At one of its ends the junction is not consistent with the germline gene, which may arise from a read error. The V and J genes are TRBV7-2 and TRBJ2-1, with 9 bases fitting TRBD2. Germline assignment: CDR1 SGHTA and CDR2 FQGNSA. The CDR3 runs 14 residues. DNA for the CDR3: TGTGCCAGCAGCGCTAGCGGGGAGCCGAATACGCAGTATTTC. This gives the protein CASSASGEPNTQYF.

This chain links TRBV20-1 with TRBJ2-1, with 7 bases lining up with TRBD1. Germline lookup yields CDR1 DFQATT and CDR2 SNEGSKA (reference sequence). Unmatched junction bases numbered 7, after V lost 6 bases and J lost 5 bases. The CDR3 is 13 residues long. The CDR3 loop reads CSAATGANNEQFF. The CDR3 DNA follows: TGCAGTGCCGCCACAGGGGCCAACAATGAGCAGTTCTTC.

The CDR3 loop reads CASGRWGRDRANYGYTF. CDR3 bases: TGTGCCAGCGGCCGATGGGGGAGAGACCGAGCTAACTATGGCTACACCTTC. The chain is built from TRBV4-2 and TRBJ1-2; TRBD1 is a possible D gene (5 bases). This CDR3 has 17 amino acids. The germline CDR1 and CDR2 sequences are LGHNA and YNFKEQ. Trimming stripped 8 bases from V and 0 bases from J, with 22 bases between.

The J gene is TRBJ1-4, the V gene TRBV5-1; 7 nucleotides match TRBD1. The CDR3 is 15 amino acids. The V and J ends lost 0 bases and 5 bases, in that order; junction bases with no gene match: 4. The germline V gene encodes CDR1 SGHRS and CDR2 YFSETQ. The CDR3 bases are TGCGCCAGCAGCTTGGGCACGACAGGGAATGAAAAACTGTTTTTT. Translated, it gives CASSLGTTGNEKLFF.

This clonotype was found many times. This chain links TRBV20-1 with TRBJ2-1; TRBD2 matches at 9 bases. The CDR3 is 14 residues long. CDR1 DFQATT and CDR2 SNEGSKA come from the germline V gene (reference sequence). V lost 8 bases and J lost 5; bases outside the gene matches: 10. The CDR3 protein is CSLRILAGDNEQFF. As DNA, the CDR3 is TGCAGTCTAAGAATATTAGCGGGGGACAATGAGCAGTTCTTC.

The chain uses TRBV9 and TRBJ2-5; D perhaps matches TRBD1 (6 bases). The CDR3 runs to 15 residues. Trimming removed 4 bases at V and 11 bases at J, with 24 bases between. The germline gives CDR1 SGDLS, CDR2 YYNGEE. The CDR3 reads CASSLASGASTDQYF. The CDR3 region has the DNA TGTGCCAGCAGCTTAGCGTCAGGGGCGAGCACAGATCAGTACTTC.

Worth noting for this clonotype: A read error may produce the germline difference seen at one junction end. This chain links TRBV24-1 with TRBJ2-7, with D possibly matching TRBD1 (5 bases). The CDR3 consists of 16 residues. The germline CDR1 and CDR2 sequences are KGHDR and SFDVKD. In DNA, the CDR3 is TGTGCCACCAGTGATTTGACAGCTGGGGCCACAGATACGCAGTATTTC. This gives the protein CATSDLTAGATDTQYF.

V usage is TRBV7-2 and J usage is TRBJ2-3; 10 nucleotides align to TRBD1. J gave up 1 base and V 6 bases, and 13 bases lay outside the gene matches. CDR3 length equals 18 residues. CDR1 and CDR2 from the germline V gene are SGHTA and FQGNSA. The CDR3 nucleotides read TGTGCCAGCAGGATCAGAGCTTCCGGGACAGGGGGCACAGATACGCAGTATTTT. Translating it yields CASRIRASGTGGTDTQYF.

In its sample, this clonotype was seen many times. J is TRBJ1-3 and V is TRBV20-1; D possibly corresponds to TRBD1 (6 bases). The CDR3 spans 15 residues. Looked up from germline, CDR1 is DFQATT and CDR2 is SNEGSKA (reference sequence). The V and J ends lost 6 bases and 2 bases respectively, with 17 bases between them. The CDR3 spells CSAPSFTGTGNTIYF. The CDR3 DNA reads as TGCAGTGCCCCTTCCTTCACAGGGACTGGAAACACCATATATTTT.

This clonotype was recorded many times. CDR3 protein: CASRAGGSYEQYF. The CDR3 DNA is TGCGCCAGCAGAGCAGGGGGGTCCTACGAGCAGTACTTC. The chain couples TRBV10-1 to TRBJ2-7; D is perhaps TRBD1 (7 bases). The germline V gene has CDR1 WNHNN and CDR2 SYGVQD (reference sequence). This CDR3 spans 13 amino acids. V dropped 6 bases and J dropped 1 base, with 10 bases sitting between them.

This clonotype was counted ten times or more. This rearrangement joins TRBV6-5 to TRBJ2-7; D uncertain. Trimming shortened V by 2 bases and J by 8 bases, and 7 bases separated the two germline ends. The length of the CDR3 is 11 residues. From germline, CDR1 is MNHEY and CDR2 SVGAGI. DNA of the CDR3: TGTGCCAGCAGTTACGGTCCCCAGCAGTACTTC. Translating gives CASSYGPQQYF.

This clonotype was seen repeatedly, ten times or more. V gene TRBV6-1 combines with J gene TRBJ2-1; the D is unclear. This CDR3 spans 16 amino acids. The V gene lost 2 bases and the J gene lost 0 bases, with 11 bases spanning the gap. Germline CDR1 and CDR2: MNHNS and SASEGT. CDR3: CASSEPAFSSYNEQFF. The CDR3 nucleotides are TGTGCCAGCAGTGAACCCGCTTTTAGCTCCTACAATGAGCAGTTCTTC.

V usage is TRBV20-1 and J usage is TRBJ2-5; weak D call: TRBD2 (6 bases). The CDR3 is 14 amino acids. Germline V lookup: CDR1 DFQATT, CDR2 SNEGSKA (reference sequence). The V gene lost 6 bases and the J gene lost 4 bases, with 18 bases spanning the gap. CDR3 DNA: TGCAGTGCCACTAGGGACTCGGCAGGAGAGACCCAGTACTTC. Residues: CSATRDSAGETQYF.

Regarding this clonotype: At one end the junction does not follow the germline gene, possibly because of a read error. This chain links TRBV19 with TRBJ1-6; D perhaps matches TRBD1 (5 bases). The CDR3 is 14 residues long. CDR1 is LNHDA, CDR2 SQIVND, per germline (reference sequence). CDR3 in amino acids: CAWRMVPGDSPHHF. DNA of the CDR3: TGTGCCTGGAGAATGGTCCCGGGGGATTCCCCGCACCACTTC.

In the case of this clonotype: Relative to the germline gene, one junction end is altered; a read error may explain this. The rearrangement joins TRBV15 to TRBJ2-1; 9 positions match TRBD1. Germline V lookup: CDR1 LNHNV, CDR2 YYDKDF (reference sequence). This CDR3 comprises 15 residues. The CDR3 reads CASSRRTGEYNEQFF. The CDR3 region has the DNA TGTGCCTCCAGCAGAAGGACAGGGGAGTACAATGAGCAGTTCTTC.

Comment on this clonotype: The conserved phenylalanine or tryptophan is not found at the CDR3 terminus, so this likely reflects a read error. The limits of the CDR3 on the DNA are not certain, so only TCRdb's listed CDR3 is given. This chain joins TRBV9 and TRBJ2-7. The CDR3 spans 12 residues, counting both ends. Germline values: CDR1 SGDLS, CDR2 YYNGEE. The CDR3 loop reads CASRPDGYENDL.

V and J are TRBV20-1 and TRBJ1-1; TRBD1 is a possible D gene (5 bases). V lost 1 base and J lost 9, with 15 bases in between. This CDR3 has 13 amino acids. Germline V lookup: CDR1 DFQATT, CDR2 SNEGSKA (reference sequence). DNA of the CDR3: TGCAGTGCTAGAGGGGGGAAGGCCGCCAAAGCTTTCTTT. Protein sequence: CSARGGKAAKAFF.

This clonotype came up many times. The chain joins TRBV2 to TRBJ2-3; D remains unclear. Germline CDR1 SNHLY, CDR2 FYNNEI. This CDR3 is 11 amino acids long. V was shortened by 6 bases and J by 6 bases, with 7 bases between the two germline ends. The CDR3 region is CASRSEDTQYF. Here the CDR3 DNA reads TGTGCCAGCAGGTCGGAGGATACGCAGTATTTT.

The gene calls are TRBV5-1 and TRBJ2-3; 7 nucleotides line up with TRBD2. Germline V gene sequence: CDR1 SGHRS, CDR2 YFSETQ. The CDR3 is 13 residues long. Trimming at V came to 6 bases and at J to 7 bases, leaving 8 bases not matched to a gene. CDR3 DNA sequence: TGCGCCAGCACCGCGGGGGTCGGCAATACGCAGTATTTT. It codes for CASTAGVGNTQYF.

A word on this clonotype: This is likely a read error, given that the CDR3 carries no conserved phenylalanine or tryptophan at its end. No DNA is shown, since the ends of the CDR3 on it are uncertain; the CDR3 is the one TCRdb lists. The chain links TRBV7-8 to TRBJ1-2; the table assigns TRBD1, which was not confirmed against the DNA. The CDR3 contains 13 residues when both ends are counted. Germline lookup yields CDR1 SGHVS and CDR2 FQNEAQ. The CDR3 here is CASSAGALGGYSA.

The J gene is TRBJ2-7, the V gene TRBV7-9; 9 bases match TRBD2. Germline V CDR1 and CDR2: SEHNR, FQNEAQ (reference sequence). CDR3 size: 16 residues. V was pared by 6 bases and J by 0 bases, with 9 bases of the junction left unmatched. The CDR3 loop reads CASSSASGRNSYEQYF. The CDR3 DNA follows: TGTGCCAGCAGTTCCGCGAGCGGGAGGAACTCCTACGAGCAGTACTTC.